The 26 T cell receptor beta chains reported below all come from one sample, sequenced in a study of blood T cell repertoires in COVID-19. Clones were sequenced by immunoSEQ multiplex PCR, and TCRdb holds only the in-frame ones, with some missing. The repertoire consists of about 240,000 clones, with around 86% occurring once and the leading ten covering roughly an eighth. Sequencing was performed on peripheral blood. Source of these receptors: a woman aged 60-75 years with active or convalescent COVID-19.

This sequence joins TRBV28 and TRBJ1-5, with 11 bases matching TRBD1. The trim removed 8 bases at V and 1 base at J, leaving 7 bases unmatched. The CDR3 is 16 residues long. Germline-derived CDR1 and CDR2 are MDHEN and SYDVKM. The DNA of the CDR3 is TGTGCCAGCCGAGGACAGGGGGCGCGGAGCAATCAGCCCCAGCATTTT. Translation gives CASRGQGARSNQPQHF.

V usage is TRBV24-1 and J usage is TRBJ2-5; D perhaps matches TRBD1 (6 bases). Germline V CDR1 and CDR2: KGHDR, SFDVKD. V was clipped by 4 bases and J by 4 bases, with 9 bases between them. CDR3 length: 13 amino acids. The CDR3 coding sequence is TGTGCCACCAGTGACTTCAGGGGAGAGACCCAGTACTTC. Amino acids: CATSDFRGETQYF.

CDR3 amino acids: CASSQDQGSYSYNSPLHF. The DNA of the CDR3 is TGCGCCAGCAGCCAAGATCAGGGCTCCTACTCCTATAATTCACCCCTCCACTTT. The genes are TRBV4-1 and TRBJ1-6; tentative D call: TRBD1 (5 bases). CDR1 and CDR2 (germline): MGHRA, YSYEKL. Trimming stripped 0 bases from V and 0 bases from J, with 12 bases between. The CDR3 length is 18 residues.

This chain connects TRBV3-1 (or the pseudogene TRBV3-2) to TRBJ1-4; D unclear. Germline assignment: CDR1 LGHDT and CDR2 YNNKEL (reference sequence). The CDR3 has 15 residues. The ends were cut back, 0 bases at V and 3 bases at J, with 8 bases in the middle. CDR3 loop: CASSQEGQANEKLFF. In DNA form, the CDR3 reads TGTGCCAGCAGCCAAGAGGGCCAGGCTAATGAAAAACTGTTTTTT.

Only one count was recorded for this clone. The V and J genes are TRBV6-4 and TRBJ2-3, with TRBD2 matching over 9 bases. Per the germline V gene, CDR1 is MRHNA and CDR2 is SNTAGT. The trim removed 4 bases at V and 5 bases at J, leaving 7 bases unmatched. The CDR3 is 15 amino acids. CDR3 region: CASSAAGGQVDTQYF. The DNA of the CDR3 is TGTGCCAGCAGTGCCGCGGGGGGGCAGGTAGATACGCAGTATTTT.

The chain has TRBV4-2 and TRBJ2-5; 12 nucleotides agree with TRBD2. There are 16 residues in the CDR3. Germline CDR1 LGHNA, CDR2 YNFKEQ. Germline trimming cut 0 bases from V and 6 bases from J; bases unmatched to any gene: 5. This chain's CDR3 is CASSQELLAGGKTQYF. The CDR3 DNA reads as TGTGCCAGCAGCCAAGAACTTCTAGCGGGGGGGAAGACCCAGTACTTC.

The chain employs TRBV5-1 and TRBJ2-3, with 9 nucleotides matching TRBD1. The CDR3 has 15 amino acids. Germline V gene data show CDR1 as SGHRS and CDR2 as YFSETQ. The trim removed 3 bases at V and 4 bases at J, leaving 6 bases unmatched. The CDR3 loop reads CASSSGDRDADTQYF. The CDR3 nucleotides are TGCGCCAGCAGCTCTGGGGACAGGGACGCAGATACGCAGTATTTT.

This sequence joins TRBV3-1 (or the pseudogene TRBV3-2) and TRBJ2-3; 10 bases are a match to TRBD2. Trimming at V came to 5 bases and at J to 1 base, leaving 6 bases not matched to a gene. The V gene's germline CDR1 is LGHDT and CDR2 YNNKEL (reference sequence). The CDR3 has 16 amino acids. In DNA, the CDR3 is TGTGCCAGCAGCTACCGAGCGGGGGGGGGCACAGATACGCAGTATTTT. Amino acid sequence: CASSYRAGGGTDTQYF.

The chain combines TRBV29-1 with TRBJ1-2; the D gene is possibly TRBD1 (6 bases). The CDR3 spans 14 residues. In germline, CDR1 is SQVTM, CDR2 ANQGSEA. Trimming stripped 0 bases from V and 5 bases from J, with 13 bases between. CDR3 protein: CSVEELDRKYGYTF. The CDR3 DNA sequence: TGCAGCGTTGAAGAGCTAGACAGGAAGTATGGCTACACCTTC.

The chain combines TRBV30 with TRBJ1-1; 7 bases match TRBD1. The V gene's germline CDR1 is GTSNPN and CDR2 SVGIG (reference sequence). CDR3 length: 14 amino acids. V shed 4 bases, J shed 0 bases, and the junction held 5 bases outside the gene matches. Here the CDR3 reads CAWNRGVMNTEAFF. In DNA form, the CDR3 reads TGTGCCTGGAACAGGGGCGTCATGAACACTGAAGCTTTCTTT.

The rearrangement links TRBV3-1 (or the pseudogene TRBV3-2) to TRBJ2-7; 7 nucleotides align to TRBD1. The CDR3 extends over 16 amino acids. Germline CDR1 reads LGHDT; CDR2 reads YNNKEL (reference sequence). The ends lost 4 bases at V and 0 bases at J; junction bases unmatched: 9. The DNA for the CDR3 is TGTGCCAGCAGCCCTAGACAGGGTTTAAGCTCCTACGAGCAGTACTTC. It yields the protein CASSPRQGLSSYEQYF.

V gene TRBV5-8 combines with J gene TRBJ1-6, with 9 bases lining up with TRBD1. V trimming: 3 bases; J trimming: 10 bases; junction bases outside the gene matches: 8. The CDR3 spans 15 residues. Germline CDR1 is SGHTS and CDR2 is YDEGEE. DNA for the CDR3: TGTGCCAGCAGCTCAAGGACAGGGGTCTTGTCACCCCTCCACTTT. Its protein is CASSSRTGVLSPLHF. The variable domain in full, with the rest retrieved from reference TRBV5-8 and TRBJ1-6, is EAGVTQSPTHLIKTRGQQATLRCSPISGHTSVYWYQQALGLGLQFLLWYDEGEERNRGNFPPRFSGRQFPNYSSELNVNALELEDSALYLCASSSRTGVLSPLHFGNGTRLTVT.

The rearrangement uses TRBV13 and TRBJ1-2; D unclear. V lost 5 bases and J lost 4, with 17 bases in between. The CDR3 is made up of 15 amino acids. Germline assignment: CDR1 PRHDT and CDR2 FYEKMQ (reference sequence). The CDR3: CASSPRLFGLYGYTF. DNA for the CDR3: TGTGCCAGCAGCCCGAGGCTTTTTGGCCTCTATGGCTACACCTTC. The variable domain in full, with the rest retrieved from reference TRBV13 and TRBJ1-2, is AAGVIQSPRHLIKEKRETATLKCYPIPRHDTVYWYQQGPGQDPQFLISFYEKMQSDKGSIPDRFSAQQFSDYHSELNMSSLELGDSALYFCASSPRLFGLYGYTFGSGTRLTVV.

This clone was picked up a small number of times. This rearrangement joins TRBV4-1 to TRBJ1-1, with TRBD1 identical over 11 bases. This CDR3 has 14 residues. Trimming took 4 bases from V and 4 from J; bases not matched to a gene: 2. CDR1 is MGHRA, CDR2 YSYEKL, per germline. The CDR3 DNA is TGCGCCAGCAGCCCGGGACAGGGGGTCACTGAAGCTTTCTTT. Encoded protein: CASSPGQGVTEAFF.

The gene calls are TRBV4-3 and TRBJ1-3, with 9 bases that match TRBD1. This CDR3 spans 14 amino acids. Looked up from germline, CDR1 is LGHNA and CDR2 is YSLEER. Trimming removed 1 base from V and 7 bases from J; junction bases left unmatched: 2. The CDR3 DNA sequence: TGCGCCAGCAGCCAAGGAGACAGGGGGAACACCATATATTTT. Translating it yields CASSQGDRGNTIYF.

This rearrangement joins TRBV2 to TRBJ2-1; 7 nucleotides align to TRBD1. CDR3 length equals 16 residues. CDR1 is SNHLY, CDR2 FYNNEI, per germline. J lost 4 bases, V lost 4 bases, and 10 bases had no gene match. The CDR3 loop reads CASSVSPGQLYNEQFF. CDR3 nucleotides: TGTGCCAGCAGTGTATCCCCGGGACAGTTATACAATGAGCAGTTCTTC.

This chain joins TRBV11-2 and TRBJ1-1, with TRBD1 matching 7 bases. This CDR3 region has 14 residues. Trimming removed 4 bases from V and 7 bases from J; junction bases left unmatched: 9. Per germline, CDR1 SGHAT and CDR2 FQNNGV. CDR3 sequence reads: CASSYDRVGGEAFF. CDR3 nucleotide sequence: TGTGCCAGCAGCTATGACAGGGTGGGCGGTGAAGCTTTCTTT.

The chain uses TRBV5-1 and TRBJ2-1; TRBD2 agrees at 9 bases. CDR1 and CDR2 from the germline V gene are SGHRS and YFSETQ. Germline trimming cut 0 bases from V and 7 bases from J; bases unmatched to any gene: 8. The CDR3 loop spans 16 amino acids. CDR3 coding DNA: TGCGCCAGCAGCTTGGAGGGCGGGGGGGCCAGGAATGAGCAGTTCTTC. As protein: CASSLEGGGARNEQFF.

The chain carries TRBV15 and TRBJ1-1, with a weak D call TRBD1 (5 bases). Germline loops: CDR1 LNHNV, CDR2 YYDKDF (reference sequence). CDR3 length equals 13 residues. Trimming removed 5 bases from V and 6 bases from J, with 13 bases in between. The CDR3 DNA reads TGTGCCACCAGCGAACGACAGCCCCCTGAAGCTTTCTTT. Translation gives CATSERQPPEAFF.

The chain uses TRBV7-9 and TRBJ2-4; D is unresolved. Germline V CDR1 and CDR2: SEHNR, FQNEAQ (reference sequence). The CDR3 covers 15 residues. Trimming stripped 1 base from V and 0 bases from J, with 7 bases between. CDR3 protein: CASSLDPGAKNIQYF. CDR3 nucleotide sequence: TGTGCCAGCAGCTTAGATCCGGGAGCCAAAAACATTCAGTACTTC. The entire variable domain, with the rest obtained from reference TRBV7-9 and TRBJ2-4, is as follows: DTGVSQNPRHKITKRGQNVTFRCDPISEHNRLYWYRQTLGQGPEFLTYFQNEAQLEKSRLLSDRFSAERPKGSFSTLEIQRTEQGDSAMYLCASSLDPGAKNIQYFGAGTRLSVL.

This clone was seen just once. The chain employs TRBV6-5 and TRBJ1-6, with no clear D. V shed 4 bases and J shed 2 bases, with 12 bases lying between them. Germline loops: CDR1 MNHEY, CDR2 SVGAGI. The CDR3 length is 16 residues. The CDR3, as DNA: TGTGCCAGCAGTTTTCGAACTAGGCCCTATAATTCACCCCTCCACTTT. Its protein is CASSFRTRPYNSPLHF.

The chain links TRBV3-1 (or the pseudogene TRBV3-2) to TRBJ2-1, with TRBD1 matching 9 bases. Germline V gene sequence: CDR1 LGHDT, CDR2 YNNKEL (reference sequence). This CDR3 has 14 residues. Trimming took 1 base from V and 9 from J; bases not matched to a gene: 4. CDR3 sequence (DNA): TGTGCCAGCAGCCAAGTGTCGGACAGGGGTGAGCAGTTCTTC. Its protein is CASSQVSDRGEQFF.

The genes are TRBV12-3 or TRBV12-4 and TRBJ2-1; D call uncertain. The CDR3 runs to 12 residues. Trimming removed 3 bases from V and 4 bases from J, with 4 bases in between. This chain's CDR3 is CASSFLYNEQFF. The CDR3 bases are TGTGCCAGCAGTTTTTTATACAATGAGCAGTTCTTC.

This clone has only a few counts. J is TRBJ1-4 and V is TRBV30; 7 bases line up with TRBD1. Trimming at V came to 2 bases and at J to 0 bases, leaving 3 bases not matched to a gene. Germline CDR1 GTSNPN, CDR2 SVGIG (reference sequence). CDR3 length equals 15 residues. CDR3 residues: CAWSRGTATNEKLFF. DNA for the CDR3: TGTGCCTGGAGTAGGGGGACAGCAACTAATGAAAAACTGTTTTTT.

The J gene is TRBJ2-1, the V gene TRBV5-1; 8 nucleotides agree with TRBD2. The CDR3 runs to 16 residues. CDR1 is SGHRS, CDR2 YFSETQ, per germline. J was trimmed by 10 bases and V by 1 base; bases with no gene match: 13. The CDR3 reads CASSLPPPTGGSEQFF. The CDR3 DNA is TGCGCCAGCAGCTTGCCACCCCCTACGGGGGGGTCAGAGCAGTTCTTC.

The chain uses TRBV6-5 and TRBJ2-1; D unclear. V shed 0 bases and J shed 8 bases, with 8 bases lying between them. From germline, CDR1 is MNHEY and CDR2 SVGAGI. The CDR3 extends over 13 amino acids. The CDR3 here is CASSYSIVDEQFF. DNA for the CDR3: TGTGCCAGCAGTTACTCGATAGTTGATGAGCAGTTCTTC.